These T cell receptor beta chains were read from a single sample in a study of B cell selection in AIRE deficiency. Sequencing was performed with immunoSEQ multiplex PCR; in TCRdb, only in-frame clones are kept and a portion is missing. This table holds tens of thousands of clones, roughly 97% found once. Sequenced input: conventional CD4+ T cells sorted from PBMCs. The receptor set was obtained from a human donor with AIRE deficiency. CDR3s include the opening cysteine and the closing phenylalanine or tryptophan. D genes are given only for firm matches. Some rows mark clone size as missing; the rest say once, few, many or name a class of expanded clone.

>NA|TRBV4-2|TRBJ1-1|NA
TGTGCCAGCAGTCGTGAGGGGAACACTGAAGCTTTCTTT
CASSREGNTEAFF
>NA|TRBV12-5|TRBJ2-5|NA
TGTGCTAGTGGTCAGACAGACCAAGAGACCCAGTACTTC
CASGQTDQETQYF
>NA|TRBV6-6|TRBJ2-3|once
TGTGCCAGCAGTCAGCGGAAGGGCGATACGCAGTATTTT
CASSQRKGDTQYF
>NA|TRBV5-4|TRBJ1-1|NA
TGTGCCAGCAGCTTGTTCAGCCTCCGGAGGGGGGTTAGCACTGAAGCTTTCTTT
CASSLFSLRRGVSTEAFF
>TRBD2|TRBV4-3|TRBJ2-3|NA
TGCGCCAGCAGCCAACGGACAGGGGCCGGACTAGCGGGGGGCCGAGATACGCAGTATTTT
CASSQRTGAGLAGGRDTQYF
>NA|TRBV11-2|TRBJ2-7|NA
TGTGCCAGCAGCTTAGGCGGGAACTACGAGCAGTACTTC
CASSLGGNYEQYF
>TRBD2|TRBV5-1|TRBJ2-5|NA
TGCGCCAGCAGCTTGGCAAGACTAGCGGGAGTTGAGACCCAGTACTTC
CASSLARLAGVETQYF
>NA|TRBV9|TRBJ2-3|NA
TGTGCCAGCAGCGTAGCCACCTTAGGCACAGATACGCAGTATTTT
CASSVATLGTDTQYF
>TRBD1|TRBV19|TRBJ2-3|once
TGTGCCAGTAGTCCCCGGGACAGGGCAGATACGCAGTATTTT
CASSPRDRADTQYF
>NA|TRBV15|TRBJ2-4|NA
TGTGCCACCAGCGCAACCAAGAGCGGGGCCAAAAACATTCAGTACTTC
CATSATKSGAKNIQYF
>NA|TRBV2|TRBJ1-6|few
TGTGCCAGCAGCACCGATGGGACACCCCTCCACTTT
CASSTDGTPLHF
>TRBD1|TRBV4-3|TRBJ2-2|NA
TGCGCCAGCAGCCAAGGACAGGGGGCCACCGGGGAGCTGTTTTTT
CASSQGQGATGELFF
>NA|TRBV7-9|TRBJ1-4|NA
TGTGCCAGCGGTCCGCAGGGCACTAATGAAAAACTGTTTTTT
CASGPQGTNEKLFF
>TRBD2|TRBV11-3|TRBJ2-7|NA
TGTGCCAGCAGTCCTAGCGGGAGGAGCGGCGAGCAGTACTTC
CASSPSGRSGEQYF
>NA|TRBV5-1|TRBJ1-6|NA
TGCGCCAGCAGCGCGGCAGGGGATTATAATTCACCCCTCCACTTT
CASSAAGDYNSPLHF
>NA|TRBV5-4|TRBJ2-4|NA
TGTGCCAGCAGCTTGGACAGGGCGGGCATTCAGTACTTC
CASSLDRAGIQYF
>TRBD2|TRBV6-1|TRBJ2-7|NA
TGTGCCACCAACCGGGGGGGGCCGGACTACGAGCAGTACTTC
CATNRGGPDYEQYF
>TRBD1|TRBV5-1|TRBJ2-7|NA
TGCGCCAGCAGCACATGGACAGGGGACAGCGAGCAGTACTTC
CASSTWTGDSEQYF
>NA|TRBV5-1|TRBJ2-5|NA
TGCGCCAGCAGCCAGGGTCTGTTAACGGGGCAAGAGACCCAGTACTTC
CASSQGLLTGQETQYF
>NA|TRBV6-1|TRBJ2-5|NA
TGTGCCAGCGATAGGGCCGCAACCCCCCAAGAGACCCAGTACTTC
CASDRAATPQETQYF
>NA|TRBV6-6|TRBJ2-7|NA
TGTGCCAGCAGTTACTCCGTCGTAAGGTCCAACGAGCAGTACTTC
CASSYSVVRSNEQYF
>NA|TRBV6-6|TRBJ1-5|NA
TGTGCCAGCAGTTACGCCAGGGGTGGACAGCCCCAGCATTTT
CASSYARGGQPQHF
>NA|TRBV7-2|TRBJ1-1|NA
TGTGCCAGCAGCTTAGTCGCCGGTAACACTGAAGCTTTCTTT
CASSLVAGNTEAFF
>TRBD1|TRBV18|TRBJ2-5|NA
TGTGCCAGCTCACACGACAGGGGAGGAGAGACCCAGTACTTC
CASSHDRGGETQYF
>TRBD1|TRBV2|TRBJ2-7|NA
TGTGCCAGCAGTGATCAGGGGGAGATGTACGAGCAGTACTTC
CASSDQGEMYEQYF
>NA|TRBV12-5|TRBJ2-2|NA
TGTGCTAGTGGTTTGACTTGGAATAAGGCCGGGGAGCTGTTTTTT
CASGLTWNKAGELFF
>NA|TRBV4-3|TRBJ2-3|NA
TGCGCCAGCAGCCCGATAACAGCCAGCACAGATACGCAGTATTTT
CASSPITASTDTQYF
>NA|TRBV29-1|TRBJ2-7|once
TGCAGCGTTACGACTAGGCGGGAGCAGTACTTC
CSVTTRREQYF
>NA|TRBV6-1|TRBJ1-1|NA
TGTGCCAGCGTGAGGAACACTGAAGCTTTCTTT
CASVRNTEAFF
>NA|TRBV11-2|TRBJ2-7|NA
TGTGCCAGCAGCTTAGATTTCACAGCTCTCTACGAGCAGTACTTC
CASSLDFTALYEQYF
>NA|TRBV29-1|TRBJ2-7|NA
TGCAGCGTCACAGGGAGCTCCTACGAGCAGTACTTC
CSVTGSSYEQYF
>TRBD1|TRBV5-5|TRBJ2-5|NA
TGTGCCAGCAGCTTGCAGGACAGGCAAGAGACCCAGTACTTC
CASSLQDRQETQYF
>TRBD1|TRBV11-3|TRBJ1-6|NA
TGTGCCAGCAGCTTAAGGACAGGGGCAGATTCACCCCTCCACTTT
CASSLRTGADSPLHF
>NA|TRBV4-3|TRBJ2-3|NA
TGCGCCAGCAGCCAAGGGAGGGGGCGAGGGGCAGATACGCAGTATTTT
CASSQGRGRGADTQYF
>TRBD2|TRBV4-3|TRBJ2-1|NA
TGCGCCAGCAGCCCGCTAGCGGGGGGCCTATACAATGAGCAGTTCTTC
CASSPLAGGLYNEQFF
>TRBD1|TRBV14|TRBJ2-2|NA
TGTGCCAGCAGCCAAGGGACAGGGGTATTCGGGGAGCTGTTTTTT
CASSQGTGVFGELFF
>TRBD1|TRBV7-2|TRBJ2-2|NA
TGTGCCAGCAGCTTGATACCGGCCGGCAGGGGGAAGGCCGGGGAGCTGTTTTTT
CASSLIPAGRGKAGELFF
>TRBD2|TRBV7-3|TRBJ2-7|NA
TGTGCCAGCAGCTTGGGCGGGAGGGAGGTCTACGAGCAGTACTTC
CASSLGGREVYEQYF
>NA|TRBV6-1|TRBJ1-2|once
TGTGCCAGCGGGGGAGGGACTGGCTACACCTTC
CASGGGTGYTF
>NA|TRBV10-3|TRBJ2-5|NA
TGTGCCATCAGTGAGTCTTGGGAGACCCAGTACTTC
CAISESWETQYF